These T cell receptor beta chains were read from a single sample in a study of blood T cell repertoires in COVID-19. Only in-frame clones appear in the TCRdb table, and some are missing; sequencing was by immunoSEQ multiplex PCR. This repertoire shows 150,000 to 200,000 clones, around four fifths found once; its top ten account for roughly 18%. Specimen: peripheral blood. All receptors come from a woman of 80 years or more with acute or convalescent COVID-19. Each CDR3 is given with its conserved first and last residue. A D gene is named only where the DNA matches it firmly. Size is stated for part of the rows, as once, few or many counts, or as a class when the clone is expanded.

TRBD1 | 13 | . | TRBJ2-7 | TRBV24-1 | CATSEAKGQGRYF | TGTGCCACCAGTGAGGCCAAGGGACAGGGGAGGTACTTC
TRBD1 | 15 | . | TRBJ1-5 | TRBV9 | CASSVESGGSQPQHF | TGTGCCAGCAGCGTAGAGTCAGGGGGAAGTCAGCCCCAGCATTTT
. | 12 | . | TRBJ1-4 | TRBV19 | CASSIQDEKLFF | TGTGCCAGTAGTATTCAGGATGAAAAACTGTTTTTT
. | 13 | . | TRBJ1-2 | TRBV14 | CASSRDGDYGYTF | TGTGCCAGCAGCCGAGACGGAGACTATGGCTACACCTTC
. | 13 | . | TRBJ2-7 | TRBV11-2 | CASSLELEYEQYF | TGTGCCAGCAGCTTAGAACTAGAATACGAGCAGTACTTC
. | 15 | . | TRBJ2-7 | TRBV4-2 | CASSQVQGGSYEQYF | TGTGCCAGCAGCCAAGTCCAGGGCGGTTCTTACGAGCAGTACTTC
. | 15 | . | TRBJ2-5 | TRBV5-6 | CASRGRWSRQETQYF | TGTGCCAGCAGGGGGAGGTGGAGCAGGCAAGAGACCCAGTACTTC
. | 17 | . | TRBJ2-1 | TRBV6-1 | CASSGWLETLNYNEQFF | TGTGCCAGCAGTGGGTGGCTCGAGACACTTAACTACAATGAGCAGTTCTTC
. | 14 | few | TRBJ1-3 | TRBV9 | CASSGRQTGNTIYF | TGTGCCAGCAGCGGGCGACAGACTGGAAACACCATATATTTT
TRBD2 | 16 | . | TRBJ2-2 | TRBV9 | CASSVAAGGITGELFF | TGTGCCAGCAGCGTAGCGGCGGGGGGGATCACCGGGGAGCTGTTTTTT
. | 13 | many | TRBJ1-5 | TRBV5-1 | CASSLETGGPQHF | TGCGCCAGCAGCTTGGAGACAGGCGGGCCCCAGCATTTT
. | 16 | . | TRBJ2-3 | TRBV3-1/TRBV3-2 | CASSRSFGGNKDTQYF | TGTGCCAGCAGTCGCAGTTTCGGGGGTAACAAAGATACGCAGTATTTT
TRBD2 | 16 | . | TRBJ2-1 | TRBV6-6 | CAREGGAGGPNNEQFF | TGTGCCAGAGAGGGGGGAGCGGGAGGGCCAAACAATGAGCAGTTCTTC
TRBD2 | 15 | once | TRBJ2-1 | TRBV9 | CASSVTSGNYNEQFF | TGTGCCAGCAGCGTCACTAGCGGGAATTACAATGAGCAGTTCTTC
. | 13 | . | TRBJ2-3 | TRBV5-6 | CASSLARVDTQYF | TGTGCCAGCAGCTTGGCGCGGGTAGATACGCAGTATTTT
. | 15 | . | TRBJ2-1 | TRBV15 | CATSRGSTTYNEQFF | TGTGCCACCAGCAGAGGGAGCACCACCTACAATGAGCAGTTCTTC
. | 15 | . | TRBJ2-5 | TRBV4-3 | CASSQEGLRGKTQYF | TGCGCCAGCAGCCAAGAGGGTCTCAGAGGAAAGACCCAGTACTTC
TRBD1 | 16 | few | TRBJ1-3 | TRBV5-1 | CASSHGQATGGNTIYF | TGCGCCAGCAGCCATGGACAGGCCACGGGTGGAAACACCATATATTTT
. | 15 | few | TRBJ2-3 | TRBV15 | CATSNPAASTDTQYF | TGTGCCACCTCCAATCCAGCGGCTAGCACAGATACGCAGTATTTT
. | 11 | . | TRBJ2-7 | TRBV13 | CASSSVGQRSF | TGTGCCAGCAGCTCCGTCGGACAGCGCTCCTTC
TRBD1 | 14 | . | TRBJ1-5 | TRBV15 | CATWTGDHNQPQHF | TGTGCCACCTGGACAGGTGACCACAATCAGCCCCAGCATTTT
TRBD2 | 14 | . | TRBJ2-1 | TRBV5-1 | CASSFLAGSHEQFF | TGCGCCAGCAGCTTTCTAGCGGGGTCCCATGAGCAGTTCTTC
. | 14 | . | TRBJ1-2 | TRBV3-1/TRBV3-2 | CASSQDSRHYGYTF | TGTGCCAGCAGCCAAGATTCCAGGCACTATGGCTACACCTTC
TRBD1 | 16 | . | TRBJ1-1 | TRBV5-5 | CASSLYPGQGISEAFF | TGTGCCAGCAGCTTATATCCGGGACAGGGGATATCTGAAGCTTTCTTT
TRBD1 | 15 | . | TRBJ2-5 | TRBV9 | CASSVETGASETQYF | TGTGCCAGCAGCGTAGAAACAGGGGCTTCGGAGACCCAGTACTTC
TRBD2 | 16 | . | TRBJ2-1 | TRBV7-9 | CASSLGSASGYNEQFF | TGTGCCAGCAGCTTAGGTTCGGCTAGCGGCTACAATGAGCAGTTCTTC